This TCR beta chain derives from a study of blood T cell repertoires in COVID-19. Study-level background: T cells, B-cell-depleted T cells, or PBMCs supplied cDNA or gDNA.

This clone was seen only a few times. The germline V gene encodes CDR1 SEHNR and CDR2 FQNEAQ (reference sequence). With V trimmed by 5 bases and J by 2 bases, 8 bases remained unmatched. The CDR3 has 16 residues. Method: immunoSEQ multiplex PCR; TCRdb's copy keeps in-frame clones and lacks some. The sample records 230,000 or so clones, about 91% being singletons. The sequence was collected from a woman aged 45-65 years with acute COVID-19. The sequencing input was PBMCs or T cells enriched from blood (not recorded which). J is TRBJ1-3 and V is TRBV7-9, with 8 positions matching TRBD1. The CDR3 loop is CASSTGQGVAGNTIYF. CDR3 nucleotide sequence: TGTGCCAGCAGCACCGGACAGGGAGTCGCTGGAAACACCATATATTTT.